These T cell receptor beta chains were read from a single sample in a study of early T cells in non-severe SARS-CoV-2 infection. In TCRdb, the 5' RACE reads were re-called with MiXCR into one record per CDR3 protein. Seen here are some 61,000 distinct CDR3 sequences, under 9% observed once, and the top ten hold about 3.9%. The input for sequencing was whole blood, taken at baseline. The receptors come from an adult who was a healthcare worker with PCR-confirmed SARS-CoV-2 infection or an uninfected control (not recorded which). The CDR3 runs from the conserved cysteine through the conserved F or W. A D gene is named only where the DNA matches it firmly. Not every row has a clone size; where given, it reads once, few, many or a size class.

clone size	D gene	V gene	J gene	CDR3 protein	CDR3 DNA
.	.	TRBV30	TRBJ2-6	CAWGGHSGANVLTF	TGTGCCTGGGGTGGGCACTCTGGGGCCAACGTCCTGACTTTC
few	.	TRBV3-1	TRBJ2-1	CASSRVNEQFF	TGTGCCAGCAGCAGGGTAAATGAGCAGTTCTTC
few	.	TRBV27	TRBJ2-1	CASSLRSSYNEQFF	TGTGCCAGCAGTTTAAGGAGCAGCTACAATGAGCAGTTCTTC
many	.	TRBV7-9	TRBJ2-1	CASGSGNEQFF	TGTGCCAGCGGGAGCGGCAATGAGCAGTTCTTC
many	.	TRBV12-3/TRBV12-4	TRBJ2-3	CASTPGGARDTQYF	TGTGCCAGCACCCCTGGGGGGGCGAGGGATACGCAGTATTTT
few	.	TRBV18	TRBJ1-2	CASSQAPRGMDYGYTF	TGTGCCAGCTCACAGGCCCCTCGCGGGATGGACTATGGCTACACCTTC
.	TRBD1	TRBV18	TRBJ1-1	CASSTWTGGMNTEAFF	TGTGCCAGCTCGACTTGGACAGGGGGCATGAACACTGAAGCTTTCTTT
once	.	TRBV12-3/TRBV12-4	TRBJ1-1	CASSPRQYTEAFF	TGTGCCAGCAGTCCCAGACAGTACACTGAAGCTTTCTTT
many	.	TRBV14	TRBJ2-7	CASSQDPTATYEQYF	TGTGCCAGCAGCCAAGATCCAACCGCCACCTACGAGCAGTACTTC
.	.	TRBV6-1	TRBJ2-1	CASSEEGHLSEQFF	TGTGCCAGCAGTGAAGAGGGACATCTTTCGGAGCAGTTCTTC
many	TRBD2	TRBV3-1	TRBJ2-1	CASSPLGLDPFF	TGTGCCAGCAGCCCGCTCGGACTAGATCCGTTCTTC
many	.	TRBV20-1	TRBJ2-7	CSARKVEGTYEQYF	TGCAGTGCTAGGAAAGTGGAGGGAACCTACGAGCAGTACTTC
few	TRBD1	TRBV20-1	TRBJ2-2	CSARDPRTGPTGELFF	TGCAGTGCTAGAGATCCAAGGACAGGGCCCACCGGGGAGCTGTTTTTT
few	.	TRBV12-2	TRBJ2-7	CASRTRGGQRIPYEQYF	TGTGCAAGTCGCACGAGAGGGGGACAGCGAATCCCCTACGAGCAGTACTTC
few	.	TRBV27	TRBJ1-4	CASSLRRDREKLFF	TGTGCCAGCAGTCTGCGACGTGACAGGGAAAAACTGTTTTTT
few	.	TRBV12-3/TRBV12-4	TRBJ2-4	CASSSPGNIQYF	TGTGCCAGCAGTTCCCCAGGAAACATTCAGTACTTC
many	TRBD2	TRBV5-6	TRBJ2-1	CASSPGTSGRDRVF	TGTGCCAGCAGCCCCGGGACTAGCGGGAGGGACAGGGTCTTC
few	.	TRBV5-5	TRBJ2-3	CASSRTHQSTDTQYF	TGTGCCAGCAGCCGGACCCACCAGAGCACAGATACGCAGTATTTT
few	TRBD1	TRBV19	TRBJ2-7	CASSPRQGANYEQYF	TGTGCCAGTAGTCCCAGACAGGGGGCTAACTACGAGCAGTACTTC
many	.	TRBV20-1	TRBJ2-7	CSANREGDEQYF	TGCAGTGCAAACAGGGAAGGAGACGAGCAGTACTTC
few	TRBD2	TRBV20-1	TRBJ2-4	CSAGEGRGRNIQYF	TGCAGTGCTGGCGAAGGGCGGGGGAGGAACATTCAGTACTTC
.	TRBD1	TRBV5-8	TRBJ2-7	CASSSWDRGPYEQYF	TGTGCCAGCAGCTCTTGGGACAGGGGGCCCTACGAGCAGTACTTC
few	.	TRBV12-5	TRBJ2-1	CASGASRSSYNEQFF	TGTGCTAGTGGTGCTTCGCGTAGCTCCTACAATGAGCAGTTCTTC
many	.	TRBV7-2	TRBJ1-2	CASSTPGGGYTF	TGTGCCAGCAGCACCCCCGGCGGGGGCTACACCTTC
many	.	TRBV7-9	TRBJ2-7	CASSTGPSYEQYF	TGTGCCAGCAGCACCGGGCCCTCCTACGAGCAGTACTTC
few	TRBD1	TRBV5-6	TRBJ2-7	CASSSTGLYEQYF	TGTGCCAGCAGCTCGACAGGGCTGTACGAGCAGTACTTC
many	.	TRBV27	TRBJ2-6	CASSPTWANVLTF	TGTGCCAGCAGTCCCACCTGGGCCAACGTCCTGACTTTC
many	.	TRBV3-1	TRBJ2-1	CASSQGRSYNEQFF	TGTGCCAGCAGCCAAGGGAGAAGCTACAATGAGCAGTTCTTC
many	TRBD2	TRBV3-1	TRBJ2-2	CASSHPGLAGRNTGELFF	TGTGCCAGCAGCCACCCGGGACTAGCGGGGAGGAACACCGGGGAGCTGTTTTTT
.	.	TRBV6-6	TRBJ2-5	CASSWPTSTVQETQYF	TGTGCCAGCAGTTGGCCCACAAGTACCGTCCAAGAGACCCAGTACTTC
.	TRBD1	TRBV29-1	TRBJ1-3	CSVGTGGSGNTIYF	TGCAGCGTTGGGACAGGGGGTTCTGGAAACACCATATATTTT
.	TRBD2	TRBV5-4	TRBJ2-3	CASSLEGTRTSDTQYF	TGTGCCAGCAGCTTGGAGGGGACTAGAACATCAGATACGCAGTATTTT
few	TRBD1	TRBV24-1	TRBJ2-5	CATSDPGTGGPKRETQYF	TGTGCCACCAGTGATCCCGGGACAGGGGGCCCCAAGAGAGAGACCCAGTACTTC
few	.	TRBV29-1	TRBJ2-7	CSVRTGASATTYEQYF	TGCAGCGTCCGAACGGGGGCTAGCGCGACTACTTACGAGCAGTACTTC
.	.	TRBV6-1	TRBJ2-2	CASSEGMHTGELFF	TGTGCCAGCAGTGAGGGGATGCACACCGGGGAGCTGTTTTTT
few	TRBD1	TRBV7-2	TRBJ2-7	CASSLPRQGQGEQYF	TGTGCCAGCAGCCTACCTAGACAGGGACAGGGGGAGCAGTACTTC
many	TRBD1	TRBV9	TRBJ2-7	CASSVRSRGRSPAAFSSYEQYF	TGTGCCAGCAGCGTAAGATCTAGGGGGCGATCTCCAGCGGCCTTCAGCTCCTACGAGCAGTACTTC
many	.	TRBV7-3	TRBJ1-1	CASSLTGITEAFF	TGTGCCAGCAGCTTAACGGGGATCACTGAAGCTTTCTTT
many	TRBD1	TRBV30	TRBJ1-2	CAWGQGLDGYTF	TGTGCCTGGGGACAGGGGTTGGATGGCTACACCTTC
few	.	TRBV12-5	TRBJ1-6	CASAGGSPYNSPLHF	TGTGCTAGTGCGGGGGGCTCCCCCTATAATTCACCCCTCCACTTT
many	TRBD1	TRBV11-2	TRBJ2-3	CASSYGDRGFTDTQYF	TGTGCCAGCTCCTACGGGGACAGGGGCTTCACAGATACGCAGTATTTT
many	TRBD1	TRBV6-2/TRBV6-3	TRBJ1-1	CASESRGLGTEAFF	TGTGCCAGCGAATCCAGGGGGCTGGGCACTGAAGCTTTCTTT
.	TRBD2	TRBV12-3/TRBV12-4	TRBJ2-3	CASGAGGPSTQYF	TGTGCCAGCGGAGCGGGGGGGCCAAGTACGCAGTATTTT
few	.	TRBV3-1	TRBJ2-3	CASSQRPPDTQYF	TGTGCCAGCAGCCAAAGACCCCCAGATACGCAGTATTTT
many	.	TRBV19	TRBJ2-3	CASSIGLADTQYF	TGTGCCAGTAGTATCGGTTTGGCAGATACGCAGTATTTT
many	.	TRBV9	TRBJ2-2	CASNPGVLNTGELFF	TGTGCCAGCAACCCGGGAGTCTTGAACACCGGGGAGCTGTTTTTT
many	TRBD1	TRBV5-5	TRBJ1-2	CASSPGQALWGYTF	TGTGCCAGCAGCCCGGGACAGGCCCTCTGGGGCTACACCTTC
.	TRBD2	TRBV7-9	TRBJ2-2	CASSLGGRGSGELFF	TGTGCCAGCAGCTTAGGCGGGAGAGGATCCGGGGAGCTGTTTTTT
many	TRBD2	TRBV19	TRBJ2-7	CASSPGLGLHEQYF	TGTGCCAGTAGTCCCGGACTAGGTTTACACGAGCAGTACTTC
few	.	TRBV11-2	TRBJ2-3	CASSSTNTDTQYF	TGTGCCAGCAGCTCTACCAACACAGATACGCAGTATTTT
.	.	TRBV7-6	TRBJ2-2	CASSPRRAGELFF	TGTGCCAGCAGCCCCCGGCGAGCTGGGGAGCTGTTTTTT
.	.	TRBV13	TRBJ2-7	CASSFLSSDEQYF	TGTGCCAGCAGCTTTTTATCGTCGGACGAGCAGTACTTC
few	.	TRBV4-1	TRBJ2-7	CASSQDFGRYSYEQYF	TGCGCCAGCAGCCAAGACTTCGGCAGATACTCCTACGAGCAGTACTTC
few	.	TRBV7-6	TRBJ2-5	CASSYPGHKETQYF	TGTGCCAGCAGCTACCCGGGCCATAAAGAGACCCAGTACTTC
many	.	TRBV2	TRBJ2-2	CASSERRGTTGELFF	TGTGCCAGCAGTGAAAGAAGGGGCACTACCGGGGAGCTGTTTTTT
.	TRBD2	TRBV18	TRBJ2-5	CASSLYAGETQETQYF	TGTGCCAGCTCGTTATACGCGGGGGAGACCCAAGAGACCCAGTACTTC
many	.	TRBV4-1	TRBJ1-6	CASSHFFGGNRRSYNSPLHF	TGCGCCAGCAGCCACTTCTTTGGGGGCAACCGAAGATCCTATAATTCACCCCTCCACTTT
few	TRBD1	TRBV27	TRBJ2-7	CASSLSNNRGNSYEQYF	TGTGCCAGCAGTTTATCGAATAACAGGGGGAACTCCTACGAGCAGTACTTC
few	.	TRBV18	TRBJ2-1	CASSQSPGYNEQFF	TGTGCCAGCTCACAATCCCCGGGGTACAATGAGCAGTTCTTC
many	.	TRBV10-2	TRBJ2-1	CASRSRGGTEEQFF	TGCGCCAGCAGATCCCGAGGGGGTACAGAGGAGCAGTTCTTC